This T cell receptor (beta chain) was documented in a study of cytomegalovirus exposure and HLA in healthy donors. Per the germline V gene, CDR1 is MNHNY and CDR2 is SVGAGI (reference sequence). V lost 7 bases to trimming and J lost 5 bases, with 11 bases between them. The CDR3 contains 12 residues. 13 Jbeta primers and 60 Vbeta primers were used for the PCR. This table comes from immunoSEQ multiplex PCR, and its TCRdb copy is limited to in-frame clones, with some not included. The sample yields about 150,000 clones, roughly 83% seen once. Study-level points and caveats: The authors judged a highly shared variant cluster likely a sequencing artifact. Indistinguishable V segments such as TRBV6-2 and TRBV6-3 were excluded.

This donor has no recorded CMV serostatus. Of note for this clone: The antigen is unknown.

This TCR was sampled from a human donor in good health. The chain combines TRBV6-6 with TRBJ1-2, with a tentative D call TRBD1 (6 bases). Sequenced: PBMCs. The CDR3 spells CASNPGAYGYTF. Written as DNA, the CDR3 is TGTGCCAGCAATCCAGGGGCTTATGGCTACACCTTC.